Sequencing of this TCR beta chain was carried out in a study of blood T cell repertoires in COVID-19. In terms of age and location, participants ranged from roughly 18 to 100 years and lived in about 25 US areas. Method: immunoSEQ multiplex PCR; TCRdb's copy keeps in-frame clones and lacks some. The sample consists of approximately 280,000 clones, around 83% of them appearing once. This TCR derives from a man aged 35 to 55 who had been exposed to COVID-19. Material: PBMCs or T cells enriched from blood (not recorded which).

CDR3 loop: CASSPRGGMNTEAFF. As DNA, the CDR3 is TGTGCCAGCAGCCCCCGCGGGGGGATGAACACTGAAGCTTTCTTT. This chain uses TRBV7-8 with TRBJ1-1; maybe TRBD1 (5 bases). Germline CDR1 and CDR2: SGHVS and FQNEAQ. This CDR3 spans 15 amino acids. The germline V and J ends were trimmed by 5 bases and 0 bases, with 13 bases remaining between them.